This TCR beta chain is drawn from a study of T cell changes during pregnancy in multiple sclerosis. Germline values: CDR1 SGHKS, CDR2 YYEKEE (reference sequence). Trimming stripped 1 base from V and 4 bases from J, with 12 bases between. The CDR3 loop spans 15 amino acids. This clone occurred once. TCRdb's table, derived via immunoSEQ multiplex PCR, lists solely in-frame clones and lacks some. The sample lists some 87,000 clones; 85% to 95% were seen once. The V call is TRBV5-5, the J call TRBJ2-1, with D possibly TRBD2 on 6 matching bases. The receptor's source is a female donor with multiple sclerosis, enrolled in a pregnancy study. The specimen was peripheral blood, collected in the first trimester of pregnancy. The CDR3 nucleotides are TGTGCCAGCAGCTTGATGGGGCTAGCGTACAATGAGCAGTTCTTC. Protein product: CASSLMGLAYNEQFF.